The 27 T cell receptor beta chains reported below all come from one sample, sequenced in a study of Graves' ophthalmopathy and Graves' hyperthyroidism. RNA served as the template for amplifying TCR beta CDR3 regions. Investigators did first-round RT-PCR with HTBI primers, then second-round multiplex PCR. TCRdb independently ran MiXCR on the multiplex PCR reads; one entry per CDR3 protein. The sample lists a few hundred thousand distinct CDR3 sequences; about 40% were seen once. The sequencing input was peripheral blood or thyroid tissue (not recorded which). These receptors all come from an adult man with Graves' hyperthyroidism.

The V call is TRBV15, the J call TRBJ2-1; a possible D gene is TRBD2 (6 bases). CDR3 length: 13 residues. The V end lost 5 bases, the J end lost 2 bases, and 7 bases lay between the germline ends. Germline assignment: CDR1 LNHNV and CDR2 YYDKDF (reference sequence). The CDR3 sequence is CATSGGTYNEQFF. CDR3 nucleotides: TGTGCCACCAGCGGCGGGACCTACAATGAGCAGTTCTTC.

This chain links TRBV29-1 with TRBJ1-2; D is unclear. V gave up 3 bases and J gave up 3 bases, with 11 bases separating them. The CDR3 loop spans 13 amino acids. Germline-derived CDR1 and CDR2 are SQVTM and ANQGSEA. The CDR3 reads CSVENHRDYGYTF. The DNA of the CDR3 is TGCAGCGTTGAGAATCACAGAGACTATGGCTACACCTTC.

This clonotype was detected many times. V and J are TRBV7-8 and TRBJ1-6; no reliable D call. V was trimmed by 10 bases and J by 0 bases, leaving 10 bases between them. Germline V CDR1 and CDR2: SGHVS, FQNEAQ. The CDR3 is 14 amino acids. CDR3 nucleotides: TGTGCCACCACGCGGGGCTCCTATAATTCACCCCTCCACTTT. Its protein is CATTRGSYNSPLHF.

The chain joins TRBV20-1 to TRBJ1-4, with 10 bases that match TRBD1. CDR1 is DFQATT and CDR2 is SNEGSKA in the germline V gene (reference sequence). The CDR3 length is 14 residues. Trimming at V came to 4 bases and at J to 16 bases, leaving 15 bases not matched to a gene. CDR3 sequence reads: CSATPGTGEGEQFF. The CDR3 DNA reads as TGCAGTGCTACTCCCGGGACAGGGGAAGGCGAGCAGTTTTTT.

V is TRBV6-5 and J is TRBJ1-6; a possible D gene is TRBD1 (5 bases). In germline, CDR1 is MNHEY, CDR2 SVGAGI. The CDR3 covers 17 residues. With 5 bases removed from V and 7 bases from J, the gap between germline ends came to 21 bases. The CDR3 sequence: CASSERVWGVGNSPLHF. The CDR3 DNA reads TGTGCCAGCAGTGAACGAGTTTGGGGGGTCGGAAATTCACCCCTCCACTTT.

About this clonotype: A much larger clone is a single base away; this may be a read error. In DNA form, the CDR3 reads TGTGCCAACAGCCCCTCCGGGACACTGGGTTTATCGGCCCAGCATTTT. It codes for CANSPSGTLGLSAQHF. V usage is TRBV5-5 and J usage is TRBJ1-5, with D maybe TRBD1 (6 bases). Per the germline V gene, CDR1 is SGHKS and CDR2 is YYEKEE (reference sequence). The CDR3 spans 16 residues.

In this sample, this clonotype turned up many times. This sequence joins TRBV7-2 and TRBJ1-5; D unresolved. This CDR3 has 15 residues. V lost 1 base, J lost 3 bases, and 10 bases lay in between. The germline V gene has CDR1 SGHTA and CDR2 FQGNSA. This chain's CDR3 is CASSLDSGINQPQHF. The DNA for the CDR3 is TGTGCCAGCAGCTTAGATAGTGGGATCAATCAGCCCCAGCATTTT.

The sample holds many counts of this clonotype. This chain uses TRBV7-9 with TRBJ2-7; TRBD1 agrees at 7 bases. Germline V CDR1 and CDR2: SEHNR, FQNEAQ (reference sequence). V gave up 3 bases and J gave up 4 bases; unmatched junction bases: 12. The CDR3 totals 16 residues. CDR3 nucleotide sequence: TGTGCCAGCAGCTTCTTTACCCCCGAACAGGGGTACGAGCAGTACTTC. This translates into CASSFFTPEQGYEQYF. Variable domain in full (rest from reference TRBV7-9 and TRBJ2-7): DTGVSQNPRHKITKRGQNVTFRCDPISEHNRLYWYRQTLGQGPEFLTYFQNEAQLEKSRLLSDRFSAERPKGSFSTLEIQRTEQGDSAMYLCASSFFTPEQGYEQYFGPGTRLTVT.

The rearrangement joins TRBV7-3 to TRBJ1-6; tentatively, D is TRBD1 (6 bases). Trimming cost V 5 bases and J 7 bases, with 9 bases left between them. Looked up from germline, CDR1 is SGHTA and CDR2 is FQGTGA. The CDR3 spans 13 residues. CDR3 sequence reads: CASSQGQNSPLHF. The CDR3 bases are TGTGCCAGCAGCCAGGGACAAAATTCACCCCTCCACTTT.

In its sample, this clonotype was seen a few times. This chain joins TRBV25-1 and TRBJ1-5; 7 nucleotides match TRBD1. This CDR3 region has 14 residues. Germline trimming cut 9 bases from V and 4 bases from J; bases unmatched to any gene: 9. CDR1 is MGHDK, CDR2 SYGVNS, per germline. The CDR3: CASGTGQFNQPQHF. The DNA of the CDR3 is TGTGCCAGTGGGACGGGACAGTTTAATCAGCCCCAGCATTTT.

About this clonotype itself: It is likely a read error, because the conserved phenylalanine at the end of the CDR3 is missing. The gene calls are TRBV5-1 and TRBJ1-1; possible D gene TRBD1, 5 bases. Germline CDR1 is SGHRS and CDR2 is YFSETQ. CDR3 length: 16 amino acids. The V end was cut by 0 bases, the J end by 1 base, with 13 bases between. The CDR3 region has the DNA TGCGCCAGCAGCTTGGCCGGCAGGGTATCGAACACTGAAGCTTTCTAT. Protein sequence: CASSLAGRVSNTEAFY.

About this clonotype itself: This sequence may be a read error, since a much larger clone differs from it by one base. The V and J genes are TRBV20-1 and TRBJ1-4, with D perhaps matching TRBD1 (5 bases). V was shortened by 4 bases and J by 5 bases, with 17 bases between the two germline ends. The germline CDR1 and CDR2 sequences are DFQATT and SNEGSKA (reference sequence). CDR3 length: 15 amino acids. CDR3 DNA sequence: TGCAGTGCTATGGCCGGGACGCCTTCAAATGAAAAACTGTTTTTT. Translating gives CSAMAGTPSNEKLFF.

In its sample, this clonotype was seen many times. The chain has TRBV6-6 and TRBJ2-2; the D is unclear. The germline gives CDR1 MNHNY, CDR2 SVGAGI (reference sequence). Trimming pared 7 bases from V and 1 base from J, leaving 7 bases between. This CDR3 is built from 13 residues. The CDR3 region has the DNA TGTGCCAGCACTAGAATGAACACCGGGGAGCTGTTTTTT. This encodes CASTRMNTGELFF.

The sample holds many counts of this clonotype. The chain carries TRBV14 and TRBJ2-5, with TRBD1 matching over 7 bases. Trimming removed 4 bases from V and 2 bases from J; junction bases left unmatched: 7. Germline CDR1 is SGHDN and CDR2 is FVKESK. The CDR3 has 15 residues. CDR3 nucleotide sequence: TGTGCCAGCAGCCCCCTGGGGACAGCACAAGAGACCCAGTACTTC. This gives the protein CASSPLGTAQETQYF.

A remark on this clonotype: One end of the junction varies from germline; a read error may be responsible. The chain's CDR3 is CARMTQGLNYGYTF. The CDR3 DNA reads as TGTGCCCGCATGACCCAAGGGTTAAACTACGGCTACACCTTC. The V and J genes are TRBV2 and TRBJ1-2; D is unresolved. CDR3 size: 14 residues. CDR1 and CDR2 (germline): SNHLY, FYNNEI.

The chain links TRBV7-9 to TRBJ2-1, with 12 bases aligning to TRBD2. J was trimmed by 0 bases and V by 4 bases; bases with no gene match: 4. Germline CDR1 SEHNR, CDR2 FQNEAQ (reference sequence). The CDR3 covers 17 residues. CDR3: CASSSWTSGISYNEQFF. As DNA, the CDR3 is TGTGCCAGCAGCTCCTGGACTAGCGGGATCTCCTACAATGAGCAGTTCTTC.

The table lists this clonotype with many counts. CDR3 region: CSARADSQETQYF. CDR3 coding DNA: TGCAGTGCTAGAGCTGACAGCCAAGAGACCCAGTACTTC. The V gene is TRBV20-1, the J gene TRBJ2-5; the D gene is possibly TRBD1 (5 bases). Germline V gives CDR1 DFQATT, CDR2 SNEGSKA (reference sequence). This CDR3 spans 13 amino acids. V was pared by 1 base and J by 1 base, with 7 bases between.

The sample holds a few counts of this clonotype. The chain carries TRBV11-2 and TRBJ1-2; tentatively, D is TRBD1 (6 bases). This CDR3 has 14 residues. From germline, CDR1 is SGHAT and CDR2 FQNNGV. Trimming shortened V by 5 bases and J by 4 bases, and 14 bases separated the two germline ends. The CDR3 nucleotides read TGTGCCAGCAGCACCCTACAGGGTACCTATGGCTACACCTTC. Encoded protein: CASSTLQGTYGYTF.

The V and J genes are TRBV10-3 and TRBJ2-3; 8 bases map to TRBD2. This CDR3 comprises 14 residues. V was clipped by 3 bases and J by 3 bases; unmatched bases: 2. Germline V gives CDR1 ENHRY, CDR2 SYGVKD. CDR3 amino acids: CAISDAGGTDTQYF. CDR3 sequence (DNA): TGTGCCATCAGTGATGCGGGGGGAACAGATACGCAGTATTTT.

This clonotype was detected many times. The rearrangement uses TRBV6-5 and TRBJ1-5; D is perhaps TRBD1 (6 bases). The germline V and J ends were trimmed by 0 bases and 7 bases, with 13 bases remaining between them. Germline V gene data show CDR1 as MNHEY and CDR2 as SVGAGI. CDR3 size: 15 residues. As DNA, the CDR3 is TGTGCCAGCAGTTACTCGCAGGGGAAGGAACAGCCCCAGCATTTT. Translated: CASSYSQGKEQPQHF.

The J gene is TRBJ2-7, the V gene TRBV24-1; TRBD1 matches 9 bases. The J call could be wrong; TRBJ2-1 is a better fit for the DNA end. The CDR3 is 15 amino acids. Germline CDR1 and CDR2: KGHDR and SFDVKD. This CDR3 is CATSDPTGGYNEQFF. CDR3 DNA sequence: TGTGCCACCAGTGATCCGACAGGGGGTTACAATGAGCAGTTCTTC.

The J gene is TRBJ1-2, the V gene TRBV6-1; TRBD1 aligns across 8 bases. Per the germline V gene, CDR1 is MNHNS and CDR2 is SASEGT. The CDR3 loop spans 17 amino acids. The ends lost 5 bases at V and 3 bases at J; junction bases unmatched: 14. CDR3 in DNA: TGTGCCAGCAGTCCTCACGCACCGGGACAGGTGGACTATGGCTACACCTTC. This sequence encodes CASSPHAPGQVDYGYTF.

The DNA of the CDR3 is TGTGCCAGCCCGCCGGGGGGACAGTTCCCCTTGGGCACTGAAGCTTTCTTT. Amino acids: CASPPGGQFPLGTEAFF. The chain couples TRBV7-9 to TRBJ1-1; TRBD1 matches 7 bases. The CDR3 extends over 17 amino acids. V shed 8 bases and J 4 bases; nucleotides not matched to a gene: 19. Germline CDR1 is SEHNR and CDR2 is FQNEAQ (reference sequence). The full variable domain, rest sourced from reference TRBV7-9 and TRBJ1-1, is DTGVSQNPRHKITKRGQNVTFRCDPISEHNRLYWYRQTLGQGPEFLTYFQNEAQLEKSRLLSDRFSAERPKGSFSTLEIQRTEQGDSAMYLCASPPGGQFPLGTEAFFGQGTRLTVV.

For this clonotype: The junction does not match germline at one end; this may be a read error. This chain links TRBV10-3 with TRBJ1-2, with TRBD1 matching over 7 bases. The germline V gene has CDR1 ENHRY and CDR2 SYGVKD. This CDR3 has 14 amino acids. This CDR3 is CASSPRGQGVGYTF. CDR3 coding DNA: TGTGCCAGCAGTCCCCGCGGGCAGGGGGTCGGCTACACCTTC.

The CDR3 region is CASSTGDRDRYGYTF. The CDR3 DNA reads TGTGCCAGCAGTACAGGGGACAGGGATCGGTATGGCTACACCTTC. V and J are TRBV7-8 and TRBJ1-2, with TRBD1 matching 9 bases. The CDR3 contains 15 residues. The germline V gene encodes CDR1 SGHVS and CDR2 FQNEAQ. The ends lost 6 bases at V and 5 bases at J; junction bases unmatched: 10.

This clonotype was seen a few times. V usage is TRBV9 and J usage is TRBJ2-2; 8 bases align to TRBD1. With V trimmed by 4 bases and J by 3 bases, 8 bases remained unmatched. The CDR3 has 16 amino acids. CDR1 and CDR2 from the germline V gene are SGDLS and YYNGEE. For the CDR3, the DNA is TGTGCCAGCAGCTCCAACCCGGGACAGGACACCGGGGAGCTGTTTTTT. As protein: CASSSNPGQDTGELFF.

The J gene is TRBJ1-2, the V gene TRBV30; D is unresolved. CDR3 length equals 12 residues. Germline V gives CDR1 GTSNPN, CDR2 SVGIG (reference sequence). Trimming removed 2 bases at V and 6 bases at J, with 10 bases between. CDR3 residues: CAWSRSLNGYTF. In DNA, the CDR3 is TGTGCCTGGAGTCGGAGCCTAAATGGCTACACCTTC.